One sample yielded the 15 T cell receptor beta chains listed below, sequenced in a study of OX40 agonist ivuxolimab in advanced cancers. Some clones are missing from TCRdb's copy, which holds only in-frame ones; the method was immunoSEQ multiplex PCR. Of 30,000 to 35,000 clones listed, about 82% are singletons. The sample here was CD4+ or CD8+ T cells sorted from blood, taken in a trial of the OX40 agonist ivuxolimab. The receptors were gathered from an adult with an advanced solid tumor such as melanoma, head and neck, liver or kidney cancer.

This rearrangement joins TRBV13 to TRBJ2-1; 10 bases are a match to TRBD2. From germline, CDR1 is PRHDT and CDR2 FYEKMQ (reference sequence). This CDR3 is built from 15 residues. V was clipped by 6 bases and J by 0 bases; unmatched bases: 2. CDR3 bases: TGTGCCAGCAGTCCTAGCGGGAGCTCCTACAATGAGCAGTTCTTC. Amino acids: CASSPSGSSYNEQFF. The full variable domain, with the rest looked up from reference TRBV13 and TRBJ2-1, is AAGVIQSPRHLIKEKRETATLKCYPIPRHDTVYWYQQGPGQDPQFLISFYEKMQSDKGSIPDRFSAQQFSDYHSELNMSSLELGDSALYFCASSPSGSSYNEQFFGPGTRLTVL.

The V gene is TRBV7-9, the J gene TRBJ1-1; D call uncertain. The CDR3 consists of 12 residues. Trimming left V 4 bases short and J 0 bases short, with 3 bases between. CDR1 and CDR2 from the germline V gene are SEHNR and FQNEAQ (reference sequence). The CDR3 region has the DNA TGTGCCAGCAGCTCGATGAACACTGAAGCTTTCTTT. The encoded protein is CASSSMNTEAFF. Complete variable domain (other parts from reference TRBV7-9 and TRBJ1-1): DTGVSQNPRHKITKRGQNVTFRCDPISEHNRLYWYRQTLGQGPEFLTYFQNEAQLEKSRLLSDRFSAERPKGSFSTLEIQRTEQGDSAMYLCASSSMNTEAFFGQGTRLTVV.

The chain is built from TRBV5-1 and TRBJ2-1; 9 bases match TRBD2. The V segment lost 3 bases and the J segment 10 bases; nucleotides outside the gene matches: 5. Per the germline V gene, CDR1 is SGHRS and CDR2 is YFSETQ. The CDR3 is 13 amino acids. CDR3 coding DNA: TGCGCCAGCAGCTCTGGACTAGCGCGAGAGCAGTTCTTC. Protein: CASSSGLAREQFF.

The rearrangement links TRBV7-9 to TRBJ1-5, with unresolved D. This CDR3 is built from 13 residues. Trimming removed 5 bases at V and 8 bases at J, with 13 bases between. Germline-derived CDR1 and CDR2 are SEHNR and FQNEAQ (reference sequence). The CDR3 reads CASSPLLWEPQHF. The DNA of the CDR3 is TGTGCCAGCAGCCCACTATTATGGGAGCCCCAGCATTTT.

This chain links TRBV27 with TRBJ2-7; D is uncertain. V was cut by 3 bases and J by 4 bases, with 10 bases left in between. Germline values: CDR1 MNHEY, CDR2 SMNVEV (reference sequence). This CDR3 is built from 13 residues. This CDR3 reads CASSFTVLYEQYF. CDR3 nucleotides: TGTGCCAGCAGTTTTACAGTTTTATACGAGCAGTACTTC.

There are a few counts of this clone. The chain combines TRBV25-1 with TRBJ2-7; tentative D call: TRBD1 (5 bases). Deletions cut 6 bases from V and 5 bases from J, with 23 bases between. In germline, CDR1 is MGHDK, CDR2 SYGVNS. This CDR3 has 16 residues. The CDR3 DNA sequence: TGTGCCAGCAGCACCCCCACAGGTACCCTCCTAGACGAGCAGTACTTC. Its protein product is CASSTPTGTLLDEQYF.

The chain uses TRBV9 and TRBJ2-5, with D unclear. V was trimmed by 3 bases and J by 2 bases, leaving 11 bases between them. This CDR3 comprises 14 residues. The germline gives CDR1 SGDLS, CDR2 YYNGEE. The DNA of the CDR3 is TGTGCCAGCAGCGATGGCGCAGCTCAAGAGACCCAGTACTTC. This sequence encodes CASSDGAAQETQYF.

The V gene is TRBV14, the J gene TRBJ2-5; TRBD2 matches at 13 bases. The V and J ends lost 5 bases and 0 bases, in that order; junction bases with no gene match: 6. The CDR3 runs 17 residues. Germline lookup yields CDR1 SGHDN and CDR2 FVKESK. The DNA of the CDR3 is TGTGCCAGCAGCTCGGGACTAGCGGGGACGTACCAAGAGACCCAGTACTTC. Protein sequence: CASSSGLAGTYQETQYF.

The table lists this clone with a count of one. The chain links TRBV7-9 to TRBJ2-7; no definite D call. V lost 3 bases and J lost 5, with 8 bases in between. The length of the CDR3 is 12 residues. CDR1 SEHNR and CDR2 FQNEAQ come from the germline V gene (reference sequence). CDR3 nucleotides: TGTGCCAGCAGCTTTCGAGGTAACGAGCAGTACTTC. It translates to CASSFRGNEQYF.

This chain uses TRBV27 with TRBJ2-1; 10 positions match TRBD2. V trimming: 3 bases; J trimming: 7 bases; junction bases outside the gene matches: 3. The CDR3 runs 14 residues. The germline V gene encodes CDR1 MNHEY and CDR2 SMNVEV (reference sequence). The CDR3 protein is CASSFGTSDNEQFF. The DNA of the CDR3 is TGTGCCAGCAGTTTTGGGACTAGCGATAATGAGCAGTTCTTC.

This rearrangement joins TRBV27 to TRBJ2-1; D ambiguous. This CDR3 spans 16 amino acids. Trimming removed 4 bases at V and 0 bases at J, with 13 bases between. The V gene's germline CDR1 is MNHEY and CDR2 SMNVEV (reference sequence). The CDR3 is CASSSISESSYNEQFF. Written as DNA, the CDR3 is TGTGCCAGCAGTTCTATCAGCGAAAGCTCCTACAATGAGCAGTTCTTC.

CDR3 DNA: TGTGCCAGGCAAGGTAGCGGGAGGACAGATACGCAGTATTTT. Protein: CARQGSGRTDTQYF. The chain joins TRBV2 to TRBJ2-3; 10 positions agree with TRBD2. Germline V gene sequence: CDR1 SNHLY, CDR2 FYNNEI. Losses at the gene ends were 9 bases for V and 3 bases for J; bases not matched to a gene: 6. CDR3 length: 14 residues.

The genes are TRBV29-1 and TRBJ2-2; either TRBD1 or TRBD2 may fit D (5 bases each). The germline V gene has CDR1 SQVTM and CDR2 ANQGSEA. The CDR3 sequence is 14 residues long. V gave up 5 bases and J gave up 5 bases, with 15 bases separating them. CDR3 in amino acids: CSVSSSEGTGELFF. The CDR3 nucleotides are TGCAGCGTTTCCTCGAGTGAGGGGACCGGGGAGCTGTTTTTT.

This sequence joins TRBV4-1 and TRBJ1-1; weak D call: TRBD1 (6 bases). This CDR3 is built from 18 residues. The ends were cut back, 7 bases at V and 10 bases at J, with 34 bases in the middle. The germline gives CDR1 MGHRA, CDR2 YSYEKL. Written as DNA, the CDR3 is TGCGCCAGCACCATCCAAAACGAGGGATGGACAGCGGCTGTTCGAGCTTTCTTT. Protein: CASTIQNEGWTAAVRAFF.

The chain couples TRBV27 to TRBJ1-4; D call uncertain. CDR3 size: 15 residues. Deletions cut 3 bases from V and 3 bases from J, with 11 bases between. Per the germline V gene, CDR1 is MNHEY and CDR2 is SMNVEV (reference sequence). Here the CDR3 DNA reads TGTGCCAGCAGTTTTCGGGCCAGTCCTAATGAAAAACTGTTTTTT. Translated: CASSFRASPNEKLFF.